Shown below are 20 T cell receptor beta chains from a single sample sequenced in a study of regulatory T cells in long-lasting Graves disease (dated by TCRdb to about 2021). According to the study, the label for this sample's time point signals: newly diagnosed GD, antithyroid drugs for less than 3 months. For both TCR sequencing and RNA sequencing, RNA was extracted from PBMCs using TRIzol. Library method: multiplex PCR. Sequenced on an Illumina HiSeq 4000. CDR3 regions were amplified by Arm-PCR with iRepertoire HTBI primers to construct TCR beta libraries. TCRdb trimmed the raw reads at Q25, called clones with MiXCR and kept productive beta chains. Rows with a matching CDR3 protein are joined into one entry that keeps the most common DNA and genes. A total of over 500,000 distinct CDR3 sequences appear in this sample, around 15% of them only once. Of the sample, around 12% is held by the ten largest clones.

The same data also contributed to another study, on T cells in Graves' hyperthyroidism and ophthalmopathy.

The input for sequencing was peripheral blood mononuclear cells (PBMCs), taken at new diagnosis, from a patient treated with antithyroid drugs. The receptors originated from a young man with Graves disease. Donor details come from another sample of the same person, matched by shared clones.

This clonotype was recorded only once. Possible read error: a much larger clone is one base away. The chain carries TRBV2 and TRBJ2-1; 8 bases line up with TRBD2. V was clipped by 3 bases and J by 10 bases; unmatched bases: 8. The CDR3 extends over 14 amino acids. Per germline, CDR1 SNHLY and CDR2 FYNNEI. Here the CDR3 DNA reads TGTGCCAGCAGTGAGACTAGCGTTCCCTACGAGCAGTTCTTC. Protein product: CASSETSVPYEQFF.

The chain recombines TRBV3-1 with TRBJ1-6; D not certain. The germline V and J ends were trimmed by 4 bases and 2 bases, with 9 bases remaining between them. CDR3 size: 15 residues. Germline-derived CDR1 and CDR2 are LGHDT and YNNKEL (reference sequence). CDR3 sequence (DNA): TGTGCCAGCAGCCTTTCCGGGACCTATAATTCACCCCTCCACTTT. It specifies CASSLSGTYNSPLHF.

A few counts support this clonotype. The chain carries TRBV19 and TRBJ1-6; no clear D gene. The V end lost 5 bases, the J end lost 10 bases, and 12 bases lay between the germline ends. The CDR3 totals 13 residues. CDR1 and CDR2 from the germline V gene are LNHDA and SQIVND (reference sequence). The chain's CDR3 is CASSARDQSPLHF. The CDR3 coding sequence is TGTGCCAGTAGTGCGCGGGATCAATCACCCCTCCACTTT.

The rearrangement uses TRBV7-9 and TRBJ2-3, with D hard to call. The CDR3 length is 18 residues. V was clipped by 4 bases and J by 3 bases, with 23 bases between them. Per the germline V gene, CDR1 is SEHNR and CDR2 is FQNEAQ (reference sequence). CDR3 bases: TGTGCCAGCAGCTCCTTGTCAGTCGGACGCGTGGCGACAGATACGCAGTATTTT. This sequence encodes CASSSLSVGRVATDTQYF.

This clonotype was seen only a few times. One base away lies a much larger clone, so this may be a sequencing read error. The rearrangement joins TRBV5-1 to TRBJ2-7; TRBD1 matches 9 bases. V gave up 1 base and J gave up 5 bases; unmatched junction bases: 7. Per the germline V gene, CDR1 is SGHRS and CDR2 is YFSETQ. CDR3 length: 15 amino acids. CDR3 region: CASSLRGTGSHEQYF. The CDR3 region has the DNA TGCGCCAGCAGCTTGAGGGGGACAGGGTCCCACGAGCAGTACTTC.

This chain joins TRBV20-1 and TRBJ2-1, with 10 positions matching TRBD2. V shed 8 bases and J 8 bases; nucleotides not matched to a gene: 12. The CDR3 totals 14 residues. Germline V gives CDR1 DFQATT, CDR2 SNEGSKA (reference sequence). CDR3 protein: CSPGLAGGLDEQFF. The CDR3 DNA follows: TGCAGTCCCGGGTTAGCGGGAGGTTTGGATGAGCAGTTCTTC.

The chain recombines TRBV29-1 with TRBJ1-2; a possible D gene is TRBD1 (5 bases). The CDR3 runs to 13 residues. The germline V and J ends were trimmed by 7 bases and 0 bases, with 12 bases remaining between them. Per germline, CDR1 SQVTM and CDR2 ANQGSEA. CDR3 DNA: TGCAGCGCTGACAGCGATACTAACTATGGCTACACCTTC. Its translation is CSADSDTNYGYTF. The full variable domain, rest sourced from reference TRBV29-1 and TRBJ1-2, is SAVISQKPSRDICQRGTSLTIQCQVDSQVTMMFWYRQQPGQSLTLIATANQGSEATYESGFVIDKFPISRPNLTFSTLTVSNMSPEDSSIYLCSADSDTNYGYTFGSGTRLTVV.

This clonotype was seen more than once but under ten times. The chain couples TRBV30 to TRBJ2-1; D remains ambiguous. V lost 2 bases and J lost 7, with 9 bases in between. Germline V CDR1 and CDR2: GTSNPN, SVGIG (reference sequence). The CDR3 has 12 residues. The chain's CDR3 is CAWSITFNEQFF. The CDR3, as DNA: TGTGCCTGGAGTATAACTTTTAATGAGCAGTTCTTC.

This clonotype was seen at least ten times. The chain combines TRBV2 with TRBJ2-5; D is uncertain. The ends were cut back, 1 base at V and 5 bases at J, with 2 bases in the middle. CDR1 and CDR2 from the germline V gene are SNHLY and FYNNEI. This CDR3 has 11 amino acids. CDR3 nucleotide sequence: TGTGCCAGCAGTGAAGGGGAGACCCAGTACTTC. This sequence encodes CASSEGETQYF.

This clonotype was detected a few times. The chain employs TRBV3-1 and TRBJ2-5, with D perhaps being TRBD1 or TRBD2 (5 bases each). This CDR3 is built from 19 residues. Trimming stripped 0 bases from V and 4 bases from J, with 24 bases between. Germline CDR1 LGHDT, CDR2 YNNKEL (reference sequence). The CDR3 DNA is TGTGCCAGCAGCCAAGATCGAGGGCTCCTGGGGGACCTGGGAGAGACCCAGTACTTC. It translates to CASSQDRGLLGDLGETQYF.

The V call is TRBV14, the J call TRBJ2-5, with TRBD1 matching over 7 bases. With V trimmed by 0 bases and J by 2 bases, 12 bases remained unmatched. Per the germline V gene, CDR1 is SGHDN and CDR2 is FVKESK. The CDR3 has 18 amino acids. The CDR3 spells CASSQDIFRQGVQETQYF. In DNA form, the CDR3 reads TGTGCCAGCAGCCAAGATATCTTTCGGCAGGGGGTTCAAGAGACCCAGTACTTC.

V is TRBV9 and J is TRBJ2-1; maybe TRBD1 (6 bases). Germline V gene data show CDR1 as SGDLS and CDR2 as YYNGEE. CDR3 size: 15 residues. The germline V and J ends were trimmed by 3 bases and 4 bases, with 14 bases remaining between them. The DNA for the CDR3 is TGTGCCAGCAGCGCCTCCGGGACACAGTACAATGAGCAGTTCTTC. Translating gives CASSASGTQYNEQFF.

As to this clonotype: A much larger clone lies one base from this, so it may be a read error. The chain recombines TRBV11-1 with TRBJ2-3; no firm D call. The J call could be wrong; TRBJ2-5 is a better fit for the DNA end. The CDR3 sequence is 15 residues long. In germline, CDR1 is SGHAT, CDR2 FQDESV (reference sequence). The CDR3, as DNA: TGTGCCAGCAGCTGGGCTTCGGACCCGGAAGAGTCCCAGTACTTC. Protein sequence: CASSWASDPEESQYF.

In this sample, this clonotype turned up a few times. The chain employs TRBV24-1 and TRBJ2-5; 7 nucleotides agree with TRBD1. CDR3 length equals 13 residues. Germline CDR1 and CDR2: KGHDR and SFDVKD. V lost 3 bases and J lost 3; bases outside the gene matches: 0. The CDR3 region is CATSDGTEETQYF. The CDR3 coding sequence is TGTGCCACCAGTGATGGGACAGAAGAGACCCAGTACTTC.

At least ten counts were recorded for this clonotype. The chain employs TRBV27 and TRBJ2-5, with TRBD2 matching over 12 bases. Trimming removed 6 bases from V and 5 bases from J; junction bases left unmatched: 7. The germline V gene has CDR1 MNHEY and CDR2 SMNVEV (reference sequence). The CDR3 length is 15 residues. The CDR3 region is CASRRLAGVDETQYF. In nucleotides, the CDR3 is TGTGCCAGCAGGCGACTAGCGGGAGTTGACGAGACCCAGTACTTC.

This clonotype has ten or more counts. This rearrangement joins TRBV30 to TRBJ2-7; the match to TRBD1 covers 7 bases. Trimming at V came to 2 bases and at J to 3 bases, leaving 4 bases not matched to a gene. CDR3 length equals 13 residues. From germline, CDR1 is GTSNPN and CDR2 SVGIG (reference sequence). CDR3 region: CAWSWDRGYEQYF. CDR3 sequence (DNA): TGTGCCTGGAGTTGGGACAGAGGCTACGAGCAGTACTTC.

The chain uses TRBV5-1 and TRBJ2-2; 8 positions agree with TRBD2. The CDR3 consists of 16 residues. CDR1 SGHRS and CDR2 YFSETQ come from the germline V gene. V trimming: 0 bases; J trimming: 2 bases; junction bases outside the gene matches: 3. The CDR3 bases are TGCGCCAGCAGCTTGGCTGCGGGGGGTAACACCGGGGAGCTGTTTTTT. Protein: CASSLAAGGNTGELFF.

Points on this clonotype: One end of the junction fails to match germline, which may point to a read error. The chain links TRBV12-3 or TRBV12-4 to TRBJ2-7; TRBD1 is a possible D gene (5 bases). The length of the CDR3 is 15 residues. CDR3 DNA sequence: TGTGCCGGCAGTTCTGACAGTCTCGTGCCAAACGAGCAGTACTTC. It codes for CAGSSDSLVPNEQYF.

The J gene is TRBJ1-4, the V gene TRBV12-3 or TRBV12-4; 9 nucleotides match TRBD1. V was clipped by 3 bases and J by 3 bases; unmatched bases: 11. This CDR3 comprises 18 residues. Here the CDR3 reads CASSFTGQGYGANEKLFF. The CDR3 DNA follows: TGTGCCAGCAGTTTTACGGGACAGGGATATGGAGCTAATGAAAAACTGTTTTTT.

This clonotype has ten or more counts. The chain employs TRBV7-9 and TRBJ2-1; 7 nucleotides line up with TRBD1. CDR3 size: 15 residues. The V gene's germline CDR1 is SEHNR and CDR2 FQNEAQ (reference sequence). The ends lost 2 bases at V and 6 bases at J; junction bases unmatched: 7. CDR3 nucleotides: TGTGCCAGCAGCTTATTGGGACAGATTGCCAATGAGCAGTTCTTC. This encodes CASSLLGQIANEQFF.